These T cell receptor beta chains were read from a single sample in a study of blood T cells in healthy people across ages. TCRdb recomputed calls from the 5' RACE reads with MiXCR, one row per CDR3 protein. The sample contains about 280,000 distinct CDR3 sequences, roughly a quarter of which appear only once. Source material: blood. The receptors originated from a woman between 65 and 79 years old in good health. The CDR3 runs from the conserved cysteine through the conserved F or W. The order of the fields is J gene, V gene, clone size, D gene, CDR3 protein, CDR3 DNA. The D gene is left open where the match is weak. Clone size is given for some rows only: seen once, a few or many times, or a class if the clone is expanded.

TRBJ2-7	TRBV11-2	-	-	CASSLALVPIYEQSF	TGTGCCAGCAGCTTAGCTTTAGTTCCAATCTACGAGCAGTCCTTC
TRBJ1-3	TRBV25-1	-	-	CASSHGGRPGNTIYF	TGTGCCAGCAGTCATGGGGGGCGCCCTGGAAACACCATATATTTT
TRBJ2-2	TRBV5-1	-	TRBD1	CASSFAWTGRGELFF	TGCGCCAGCAGCTTCGCTTGGACAGGCCGCGGGGAGCTGTTTTTT
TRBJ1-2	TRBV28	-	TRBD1	CASSLGGQGSNYGYTF	TGTGCCAGCAGTTTAGGGGGACAGGGCTCTAACTATGGCTACACCTTC
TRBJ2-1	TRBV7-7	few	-	CASSLGGRSDNEQFF	TGTGCTAGCAGCTTAGGTGGGCGTTCTGACAATGAGCAGTTCTTC
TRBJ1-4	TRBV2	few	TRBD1	CASSEAGTGAEKLFF	TGTGCCAGCAGTGAAGCCGGGACAGGGGCCGAAAAACTGTTTTTT
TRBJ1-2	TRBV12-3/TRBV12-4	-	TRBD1	CASSPGQGPLSGYTF	TGTGCCAGCAGTCCCGGACAGGGGCCCCTCTCTGGCTACACCTTC
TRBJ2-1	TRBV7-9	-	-	CASSSQRNEQFF	TGTGCCAGCAGCTCCCAGCGCAATGAGCAGTTCTTC
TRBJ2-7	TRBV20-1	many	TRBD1	CSVPGQGSGEQYF	TGCTCTGTGCCGGGACAGGGTAGTGGCGAGCAGTACTTC
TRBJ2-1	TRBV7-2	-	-	CASSLTGYSYNEQFF	TGTGCCAGCAGCTTAACGGGATACTCCTACAATGAGCAGTTCTTC
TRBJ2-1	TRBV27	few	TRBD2	CASSRKRERINEQFF	TGTGCCAGCTCACGAAAGCGGGAGAGAATCAATGAGCAGTTCTTC
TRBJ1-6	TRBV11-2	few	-	CASSLQGDSPLHF	TGTGCCAGCAGCCTGCAGGGCGATTCACCCCTCCACTTT
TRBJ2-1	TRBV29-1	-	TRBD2	CSVGAGGFYEQFF	TGCAGCGTTGGAGCGGGGGGTTTCTACGAGCAGTTCTTC
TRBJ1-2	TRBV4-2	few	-	CASSQGGIGAQRQGGYTF	TGTGCCAGCAGCCAAGGAGGTATCGGGGCCCAAAGGCAGGGTGGCTACACCTTC
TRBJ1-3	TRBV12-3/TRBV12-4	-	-	CASSPDSSGNTIYF	TGTGCCAGCAGTCCTGACAGCTCTGGAAACACCATATATTTT
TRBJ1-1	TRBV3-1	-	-	CASSTDTNTEAFF	TGTGCCAGCAGCACCGATACAAACACTGAAGCTTTCTTT
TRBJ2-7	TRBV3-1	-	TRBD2	CASSDGEGSSGRNYEQYF	TGTGCCAGCAGCGACGGGGAGGGATCTAGCGGGAGAAACTACGAGCAGTACTTC
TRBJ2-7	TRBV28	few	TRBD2	CASSSAGGEQYF	TGTGCCAGCAGTTCCGCCGGGGGGGAGCAGTACTTC
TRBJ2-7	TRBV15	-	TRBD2	CATSSQREGPYEQYF	TGTGCCACCAGCTCGCAGCGGGAGGGCCCCTACGAGCAGTACTTC
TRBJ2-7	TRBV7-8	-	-	CASSLVENEQYF	TGTGCCAGCAGCTTAGTGGAAAACGAGCAGTACTTC
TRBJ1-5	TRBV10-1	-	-	CASSETGSNQPQHF	TGCGCCAGCAGTGAGACAGGGAGCAACCAGCCCCAGCATTTT
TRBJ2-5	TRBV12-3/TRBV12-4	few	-	CASSLDGTGADETQYF	TGTGCCAGCAGTTTAGACGGGACGGGGGCGGATGAGACCCAGTACTTC
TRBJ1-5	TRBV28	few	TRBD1	CASSLGRGKWGNQPQHF	TGTGCCAGCAGTCTGGGCAGGGGGAAATGGGGCAATCAGCCCCAGCATTTT
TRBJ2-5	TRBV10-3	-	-	CAISEQDRDYGAQYF	TGTGCCATCAGTGAGCAGGACAGGGACTATGGGGCCCAGTACTTC
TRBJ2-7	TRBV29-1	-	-	CSVVTSEQYF	TGCAGCGTTGTCACTTCCGAGCAGTACTTC
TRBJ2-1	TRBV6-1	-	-	CASIRRGNEQFF	TGTGCCAGCATTCGTAGGGGCAATGAGCAGTTCTTC
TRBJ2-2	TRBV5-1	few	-	CASSRRENTGELFF	TGCGCCAGCAGCCGAAGGGAAAACACCGGGGAGCTGTTTTTT
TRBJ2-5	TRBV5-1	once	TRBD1	CASSSQTGSETQYF	TGCGCCAGCAGCTCCCAGACAGGGTCGGAGACCCAGTACTTC